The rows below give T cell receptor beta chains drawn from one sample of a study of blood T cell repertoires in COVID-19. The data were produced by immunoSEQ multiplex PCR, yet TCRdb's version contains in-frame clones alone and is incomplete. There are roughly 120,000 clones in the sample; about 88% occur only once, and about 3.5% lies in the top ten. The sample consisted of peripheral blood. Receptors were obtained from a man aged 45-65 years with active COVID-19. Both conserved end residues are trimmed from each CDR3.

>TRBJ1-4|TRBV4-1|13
ASSHRTETNEKLF
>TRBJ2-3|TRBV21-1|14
ASSKEPTSGTDTQY
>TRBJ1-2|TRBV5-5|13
ASSLDRTGYYGYT
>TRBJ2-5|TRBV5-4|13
ASSPRMGREETQY
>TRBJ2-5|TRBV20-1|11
SASRSFQETQY
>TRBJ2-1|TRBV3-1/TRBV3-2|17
ASSRLSGTSGGPLNEQF
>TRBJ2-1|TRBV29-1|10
SQRDTYNEQF
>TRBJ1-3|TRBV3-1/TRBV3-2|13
ASSQAHGSGNTIY
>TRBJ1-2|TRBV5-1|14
ASSFDRGQDLGGYT
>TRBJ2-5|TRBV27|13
ASSSRTGGWETQY
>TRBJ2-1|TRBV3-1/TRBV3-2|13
ASSWTSGSYNEQF
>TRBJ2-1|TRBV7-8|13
ASSIGTGEWNEQF
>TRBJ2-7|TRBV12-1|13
ASSLTGGESYEQY
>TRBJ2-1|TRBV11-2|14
ASSPLRSSSYNEQF
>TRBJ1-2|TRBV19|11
ASSIGENYGYT
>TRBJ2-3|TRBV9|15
ASSVGLAGGHQNTQY
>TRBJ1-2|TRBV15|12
ATSRVVEGTGYT
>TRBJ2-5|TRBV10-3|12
ASALAGGGETQY
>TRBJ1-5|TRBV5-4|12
ASSLAGVNQPQH
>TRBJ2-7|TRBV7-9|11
ASSLFPGIEQY
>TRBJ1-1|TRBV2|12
ASRGTEVNTEAF
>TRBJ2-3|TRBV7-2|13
ASSLVGTLTDTQY
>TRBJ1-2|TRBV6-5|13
ASTPTDRVGYGYT
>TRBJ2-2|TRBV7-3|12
ASSFAGSTGELF